These T cell receptor beta chains were read from a single sample in a study of chemoradiotherapy in HPV16-positive cancers. Produced via immunoSEQ multiplex PCR; TCRdb's table is partial and in-frame only. This sample carries several thousand clones, around 72% of them seen once, and the ten largest clones take about 28%. The source material was tumor tissue, sampled from a patient who underwent chemoradiotherapy. The receptors were gathered from a human donor with HPV-associated anogenital cancer. Each CDR3 is given with its conserved first and last residue. Fields, in order: clone size, D gene, J gene, V gene, CDR3 protein, CDR3 DNA. The D gene is left open where the match is weak. Expanded clones get a size class; other rows say once, few or many, or leave the size out.

NA	NA	TRBJ2-5	TRBV7-3	CASSRRGRETQYF	TGTGCCAGCAGCCGTCGGGGGCGGGAGACCCAGTACTTC
NA	NA	TRBJ2-1	TRBV5-1	CASSPGLTLRSSYNEQFF	TGCGCCAGCAGTCCGGGACTCACATTGAGAAGCTCCTACAATGAGCAGTTCTTC
NA	NA	TRBJ1-2	TRBV6-6	CASSYSPLGVGYTF	TGTGCCAGCAGTTACTCGCCCTTAGGGGTTGGCTACACCTTC
NA	NA	TRBJ2-3	TRBV7-9	CASRLGDTSTDTQYF	TGTGCCAGCAGGTTAGGGGACACAAGCACAGATACGCAGTATTTT
NA	TRBD1	TRBJ1-2	TRBV12-5	CASGHGQGNGYTF	TGTGCTAGTGGCCATGGACAGGGGAATGGCTACACCTTC
few	NA	TRBJ2-1	TRBV6-5	CASSYVDEQFF	TGTGCCAGCAGTTACGTAGATGAGCAGTTCTTC
NA	TRBD2	TRBJ2-1	TRBV19	CASSIIAGALYNEQFF	TGTGCCAGTAGTATTATTGCGGGAGCGCTCTACAATGAGCAGTTCTTC
NA	NA	TRBJ2-5	TRBV5-1	CASSLGRAGETQYF	TGCGCCAGCAGCTTGGGACGGGCTGGGGAGACCCAGTACTTC
few	NA	TRBJ2-5	TRBV11-2	CASSLGREFSLETQYF	TGTGCCAGCAGCTTAGGGCGTGAATTCAGCCTGGAGACCCAGTACTTC
NA	TRBD2	TRBJ2-1	TRBV19	CASSRLAGGPEQFF	TGTGCCAGTAGTCGACTAGCGGGAGGACCTGAGCAGTTCTTC
NA	NA	TRBJ2-1	TRBV5-4	CASSIISSEQFF	TGTGCCAGCAGCATCATCAGCAGTGAGCAGTTCTTC
NA	NA	TRBJ1-4	TRBV28	CASRVTGKLFF	TGTGCCAGCAGGGTGACGGGAAAACTGTTTTTT
NA	TRBD2	TRBJ2-7	TRBV2	CATRPLAGGDEQYF	TGTGCCACCAGGCCCCTAGCGGGAGGAGACGAGCAGTACTTC
NA	NA	TRBJ1-1	TRBV7-8	CASSAGWVNTEAFF	TGTGCCAGCAGCGCGGGGTGGGTGAACACTGAAGCTTTCTTT
NA	NA	TRBJ1-1	TRBV7-7	CASSVKQGTEAFF	TGTGCTAGCAGCGTAAAACAAGGCACTGAAGCTTTCTTT
NA	NA	TRBJ2-7	TRBV28	CASSPTTGYEQYF	TGTGCCAGCAGTCCAACCACCGGCTACGAGCAGTACTTC
NA	NA	TRBJ2-3	TRBV7-8	CASSLLASGDTQYF	TGTGCCAGCAGCCTCCTAGCTAGTGGAGATACGCAGTATTTT
NA	NA	TRBJ2-6	TRBV6-1	CASRHRLSGANVLTF	TGTGCCAGCAGGCACAGGCTCTCTGGGGCCAACGTCCTGACTTTC
NA	NA	TRBJ1-4	TRBV6-1	CASSDSGPTEKLFF	TGTGCCAGCAGCGACAGTGGCCCGACGGAAAAACTGTTTTTT
NA	TRBD2	TRBJ2-1	TRBV10-1	CAILSGRAPYNEQFF	TGCGCCATCCTTAGCGGGAGGGCCCCTTACAATGAGCAGTTCTTC
NA	NA	TRBJ2-7	TRBV7-2	CASSLGGSGNYEQYF	TGTGCCAGCAGCTTAGGCGGTTCAGGGAACTACGAGCAGTACTTC
NA	TRBD2	TRBJ2-1	TRBV11-3	CASSSRRGRLAGINEQFF	TGTGCCAGCAGCTCCCGTCGAGGGCGACTAGCGGGCATCAATGAGCAGTTCTTC
NA	NA	TRBJ1-1	TRBV11-3	CASSFSGMNTEAFF	TGTGCCAGCAGCTTTTCGGGCATGAACACTGAAGCTTTCTTT
NA	NA	TRBJ1-2	TRBV30	CAWSVYASGGYTF	TGTGCCTGGAGTGTATACGCATCGGGTGGCTACACCTTC
NA	TRBD1	TRBJ1-2	TRBV6-1	CATSGQGARGYTF	TGTGCCACCTCGGGACAGGGGGCCCGGGGCTACACCTTC
NA	NA	TRBJ1-1	TRBV5-6	CASSLTLGAAFF	TGTGCCAGCAGCTTAACCCTAGGGGCAGCTTTCTTT
few	TRBD2	TRBJ2-3	TRBV27	CASVKRGRADTQYF	TGTGCCAGCGTAAAGCGGGGACGGGCAGATACGCAGTATTTT
NA	NA	TRBJ2-6	TRBV5-6	CASSWSSGANVLTF	TGTGCCAGCAGCTGGTCCTCTGGGGCCAACGTCCTGACTTTC